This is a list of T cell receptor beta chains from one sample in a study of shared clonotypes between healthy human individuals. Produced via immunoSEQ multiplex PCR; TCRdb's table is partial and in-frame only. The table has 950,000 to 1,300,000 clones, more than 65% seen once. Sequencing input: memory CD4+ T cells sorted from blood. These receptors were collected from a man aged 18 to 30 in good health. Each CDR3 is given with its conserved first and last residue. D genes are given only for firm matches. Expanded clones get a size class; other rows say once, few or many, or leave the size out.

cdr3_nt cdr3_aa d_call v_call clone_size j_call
TGTGCCAGCAGTTACGAGGGGTCGGATAATTCACCCCTCCACTTT CASSYEGSDNSPLHF . TRBV6-5 . TRBJ1-6
TGTGCCAGCAGCTTCGCCGGGACTAGCGGTAGAGAGACCCAGTACTTC CASSFAGTSGRETQYF TRBD2 TRBV5-4 . TRBJ2-5
TGTGCCAGCAGCTCACGGGGCTCTGGGGCCAACGTCCTGACTTTC CASSSRGSGANVLTF . TRBV9 . TRBJ2-6
TGTGCCAGCAGCTCCGACAGGGGGCCTCGGGAGCAGTACTTC CASSSDRGPREQYF TRBD1 TRBV7-2 once TRBJ2-7
TGTGCCAGCAGGGCCGCCGGGACAGGGGCCAACGAGCAGTACTTC CASRAAGTGANEQYF TRBD1 TRBV7-8 . TRBJ2-7
TGTGCCTGGAGTGTACGGGGGGGCCTCGGGAATGAAAAACTGTTTTTT CAWSVRGGLGNEKLFF . TRBV30 . TRBJ1-4
TGTGCCATCAGTGAGTCGATTCGACCGGGCTACACCTTC CAISESIRPGYTF . TRBV10-3 . TRBJ1-2
TGTGCCAGCAGTGAAACACGACAAAACTTCTTT CASSETRQNFF . TRBV6-1 many TRBJ1-3
TGTGCCAGCAGTTTTATTTTGGGGAGTTACACTGAAGCTTTCTTT CASSFILGSYTEAFF . TRBV2 few TRBJ1-1
TGTGCCAGCAGCTTGGCCGTGGGCGTGGATACGCAGTATTTT CASSLAVGVDTQYF . TRBV7-9 . TRBJ2-3
TGTGCCAGCAGTTACTCCCCTTTGGGCGAGCAGTACTTC CASSYSPLGEQYF . TRBV6-6 . TRBJ2-7
TGTGCCAGCAGTTCCCAGGGGCACGAGCAGTACTTC CASSSQGHEQYF . TRBV6-5 . TRBJ2-7
TGTGCCATCAGTGAGTCATGGACAGACTATGGCTACACCTTC CAISESWTDYGYTF . TRBV10-3 many TRBJ1-2
TGTGCCAGCGGGGTGGGACTAGCGGGAACTACCAGCCACAATGAGCAGTTCTTC CASGVGLAGTTSHNEQFF TRBD2 TRBV9 once TRBJ2-1
TGTGCCAGCAGCTTAGAGGGACTAGCAAATGGTCGCGAGCAGTACTTC CASSLEGLANGREQYF TRBD2 TRBV7-2 . TRBJ2-7
TGTGCCAGCCCCGAGGGGACACAGGGCACCTATGGCTACACCTTC CASPEGTQGTYGYTF . TRBV6-5 . TRBJ1-2
TGTGCCAGCAGTTTTTGGGGGGCGCGAGGGGAGCTGTTTTTT CASSFWGARGELFF . TRBV28 . TRBJ2-2
TGTGCCAGCAGCCTTCAAGGGCACACCGGGGAGCTGTTTTTT CASSLQGHTGELFF . TRBV14 few TRBJ2-2
TGTGCCAGCGGATTAAGGGATCAGCCCCAGCATTTT CASGLRDQPQHF . TRBV2 . TRBJ1-5
TGCGCCAGCAGCCTAGAAGGACGCATGGCGGAGACCCAGTACTTC CASSLEGRMAETQYF . TRBV5-1 once TRBJ2-5
TGCAGTGCTAGAGTTAGCGGGGAGCTGTTTTTT CSARVSGELFF . TRBV20-1 few TRBJ2-2
TGTGCCAGCAGCCCCGAACAGCCCAATGAGCAGTTCTTC CASSPEQPNEQFF . TRBV11-2 . TRBJ2-1
TGTGCCTGGACCCTACAGCTTGATTTTGGAGGCTACACCTTC CAWTLQLDFGGYTF . TRBV30 . TRBJ1-2
TGTGCCATCAGTGACGGTCGCACTGAAGCTTTCTTT CAISDGRTEAFF . TRBV10-3 . TRBJ1-1